These T cell receptor beta chains were read from a single sample in a study of blood T cells in healthy people across ages. MiXCR, applied by TCRdb to the 5' RACE reads, yields one record per CDR3 protein. Here the sample spans under 1,100,000 distinct CDR3 sequences, 20% to 25% being singletons. These sequences were also reported in another study, on T cells of mothers and their children.

The material sequenced was blood. The receptors were sampled from a girl aged 2 to 9 in good health. Each CDR3 is given with its conserved first and last residue. Each record gives: CDR3 DNA, CDR3 protein, clone size, J gene, V gene, CDR3 length, D gene. D genes are given only for firm matches. For some rows the clone size is stated as once, few or many, or as a class when expanded; others skip it.

TGCAGTGCTAGAGTTACTCTGGGGACTGAAGCTTTCTTT | CSARVTLGTEAFF | . | TRBJ1-1 | TRBV20-1 | 13 | .
TGTGCCACCAGTGACGGGACAGTCTCCACCCAGTACTTC | CATSDGTVSTQYF | . | TRBJ2-5 | TRBV24-1 | 13 | TRBD1
TGCAGTGCTAGAGGTTTGGGACAGGGGGAAGATGGCTACACCTTC | CSARGLGQGEDGYTF | few | TRBJ1-2 | TRBV20-1 | 15 | TRBD1
TGCAGCGTTGAAGGACTAGCGTATGAGCGGTTCTTC | CSVEGLAYERFF | . | TRBJ2-5 | TRBV29-1 | 12 | TRBD2
TGCGCCAGCAGCTTGGTATTCGGGGGGAACACAGATACGCAGTATTTT | CASSLVFGGNTDTQYF | . | TRBJ2-3 | TRBV5-1 | 16 | TRBD2
TGTGCCAGCAGCCCGCTCGGGGGCTGGGACACCGGGGAGCTGTTTTTT | CASSPLGGWDTGELFF | few | TRBJ2-2 | TRBV7-2 | 16 | .
TGTGCCAGCAGCCACGACGTAGGTGATGGCTACACCTTC | CASSHDVGDGYTF | . | TRBJ1-2 | TRBV3-1 | 13 | .
TGCAGTCGGGGCCCGGTAACGCTAGCGGGCGGCTTTAGCTCCTACAATGAGCAGTTCTTC | CSRGPVTLAGGFSSYNEQFF | few | TRBJ2-1 | TRBV20-1 | 20 | TRBD2
TGTGCCAGCAGCTTGGCGGCGGGAGAGGTCGGAGAGACCCAGTACTTC | CASSLAAGEVGETQYF | . | TRBJ2-5 | TRBV5-6 | 16 | TRBD2
TGTGCCAGCAGTTACGTAAGGCCCGGGATAGGTAGCAATGAGCAGTTCTTC | CASSYVRPGIGSNEQFF | . | TRBJ2-1 | TRBV6-2/TRBV6-3 | 17 | .
TGCGCCAGCAGCCAAGAAGCCTTCGAGCGGGGGGCACAAAACATTCAGTACTTC | CASSQEAFERGAQNIQYF | few | TRBJ2-4 | TRBV4-3 | 18 | TRBD2
TGTGCCAGCAGCCACCGGGACAAGGGGGGGAACGAGCAGTACTTC | CASSHRDKGGNEQYF | . | TRBJ2-7 | TRBV7-9 | 15 | .
TGTGCCAGCACCCCGACAGGGTTGGGGGAAAAACTGTTTTTT | CASTPTGLGEKLFF | . | TRBJ1-4 | TRBV12-3/TRBV12-4 | 14 | TRBD1
TGTGCCAGCAGCTTAGACCAGGGGCACTATGGCTACACCTTC | CASSLDQGHYGYTF | . | TRBJ1-2 | TRBV11-2 | 14 | .
TGTGCCAGCAGTGCCACAGGGGTCCTCAGGGAAAAACTGTTTTTT | CASSATGVLREKLFF | few | TRBJ1-4 | TRBV2 | 15 | TRBD1
TGTGCCAGCAGCACCCCGAGGGATAGCGGGAGCTGGTCCCCCTACAATGAGCAGTTCTTC | CASSTPRDSGSWSPYNEQFF | . | TRBJ2-1 | TRBV14 | 20 | TRBD2
TGTGCCAGCAGTTGGACCAGAAACACTGAAGCTTTCTTT | CASSWTRNTEAFF | many | TRBJ1-1 | TRBV6-2/TRBV6-3 | 13 | .
TGTGCCAGCAGTCGCTTGACCCGATTTGGAGCCAAAAACATTCAGTACTTC | CASSRLTRFGAKNIQYF | many | TRBJ2-4 | TRBV6-5 | 17 | .
TGTGCCAGCAGTTTAGGGACAAGCAAAAACATTCAGTACTTC | CASSLGTSKNIQYF | . | TRBJ2-4 | TRBV12-3/TRBV12-4 | 14 | .
TGTGCCAGCACCCCGGCGGAGACCCAGTACTTC | CASTPAETQYF | . | TRBJ2-5 | TRBV4-2 | 11 | .
TGCGCCAGCAGCTTTCGGTCTAGCGGGCAAGAGACCCAGTACTTC | CASSFRSSGQETQYF | few | TRBJ2-5 | TRBV5-1 | 15 | TRBD2
TGCGCCAGCAGCTTGAAACTAGTAGCCGGGGAGCTGTTTTTT | CASSLKLVAGELFF | . | TRBJ2-2 | TRBV5-1 | 14 | .
TGTGCCAGCACTCTCCCGGGACTCCCACTCCACAATGAGCAGTTCTTC | CASTLPGLPLHNEQFF | few | TRBJ2-1 | TRBV28 | 16 | .
TGTGCCAGCAGTCCTAACGGAGGGTATGAGCAGTTCTTC | CASSPNGGYEQFF | few | TRBJ2-1 | TRBV12-3/TRBV12-4 | 13 | .
TGTGCCAGCAGCGACGGCGGGATAGGGGAGACCCAGTACTTC | CASSDGGIGETQYF | . | TRBJ2-5 | TRBV7-2 | 14 | .
TGTGCCAGCAGTTACATGGGACAGGGTATCGTTTCACCCCTCCACTTT | CASSYMGQGIVSPLHF | few | TRBJ1-6 | TRBV6-5 | 16 | TRBD1
TGCGCCAGCAGCCAAGAGGTGGGGGGATGGATCCGGGAGCAGTTCTTC | CASSQEVGGWIREQFF | . | TRBJ2-1 | TRBV4-1 | 16 | .
TGCGCCAGCAGCCAAGGCCTCAGCGGGGGCTCCTACAATGAGCAGTTCTTC | CASSQGLSGGSYNEQFF | . | TRBJ2-1 | TRBV4-1 | 17 | TRBD2
TGCGCCAGCAGCTTGGAGCCGGGACCTGTATACGGCTACACCTTC | CASSLEPGPVYGYTF | . | TRBJ1-2 | TRBV5-1 | 15 | .
TGTGCCAGCTGTCCGACATGGGGACAGGGGGCTTACACTGAAGCTTTCTTT | CASCPTWGQGAYTEAFF | . | TRBJ1-1 | TRBV25-1 | 17 | TRBD1
TGTGCCAGCAAGGTCATGAACTACGAGCAGTACTTC | CASKVMNYEQYF | . | TRBJ2-7 | TRBV2 | 12 | .
TGCAGCGTGAGGGACTCGAACACAGATACGCAGTATTTT | CSVRDSNTDTQYF | few | TRBJ2-3 | TRBV29-1 | 13 | .
TGCGCCAGCAGCCAAGATTACCAGGCGCCCTCTGGAAACACCATATATTTT | CASSQDYQAPSGNTIYF | few | TRBJ1-3 | TRBV4-3 | 17 | .
TGCAGCGCTCGCGGGGCCCTTGAAGCTTTCTTT | CSARGALEAFF | . | TRBJ1-1 | TRBV29-1 | 11 | .
TGTGCCAGCAGAGCAGACTATTCCGGGGGATACAATGAGCAGTTCTTC | CASRADYSGGYNEQFF | . | TRBJ2-1 | TRBV6-5 | 16 | .
TGTGCCAGCAGTCCCCCAGGGGGAGGAGATGCGCAGTATTTT | CASSPPGGGDAQYF | . | TRBJ2-3 | TRBV12-3/TRBV12-4 | 14 | .
TGTGCCAGCAGCCTTCATGCCGGGGGGACTAAATCCTACAATGAGCAGTTCTTC | CASSLHAGGTKSYNEQFF | . | TRBJ2-1 | TRBV7-9 | 18 | TRBD2
TGTGCCACCGACGGTGGGGGGGCCGAAGATACGCAGTATTTT | CATDGGGAEDTQYF | few | TRBJ2-3 | TRBV24-1 | 14 | .
TGCAGTGCTAGAGATGGTCTAGCAAATACGCAGTATTTT | CSARDGLANTQYF | . | TRBJ2-3 | TRBV20-1 | 13 | .
TGTGCCAGCAGCGATGGGGGAGGATTCTCCTACGAGCAGTACTTC | CASSDGGGFSYEQYF | . | TRBJ2-7 | TRBV9 | 15 | .
TGTGCTAGTGATTTCCTTGTCCAGGGGGCGAAGGATCAGCCCCAGCATTTT | CASDFLVQGAKDQPQHF | . | TRBJ1-5 | TRBV12-5 | 17 | TRBD1